This T cell receptor beta chain was sequenced for a study of blood T cell repertoires in COVID-19. Study information: Samples representing acute and convalescent COVID-19 were sourced from the United States, Italy and Spain. The analysed material was cDNA or gDNA that came from T cells, B-cell-depleted T cells, or PBMCs.

Note on this clone: The same CDR3 also results from other DNA sequences found in this sample.

Clones were sequenced by immunoSEQ multiplex PCR, and TCRdb holds only the in-frame ones, with some missing. Among fewer than 300,000 clones, 70% to 90% were seen once, and the ten largest hold around 0.78%. The sample taken for sequencing was peripheral blood. The TCR sequence derives from a woman aged 25 to 45 with acute or convalescent COVID-19.

For the CDR3, the DNA is TGTGCCAGCTCACCCGGACTAGCGGATTACAATGAGCAGTTCTTC. Translated, it gives CASSPGLADYNEQFF. The V gene is TRBV18, the J gene TRBJ2-1; 10 bases are shared with TRBD2. The CDR3 spans 15 residues. With V trimmed by 3 bases and J by 4 bases, 3 bases remained unmatched. The V gene's germline CDR1 is KGHSH and CDR2 LQKENI.